This T cell receptor (beta chain) was obtained from a study of T cell clonotyping in hematopoietic cell transplantation. General observations from the study: Recipient TCR diversity dropped after transplant; expanded clonotypes rose from day 30 to 180.

Time point in this sample: recipient sample about 28 days before transplant, after cytoreduction. Concerning this clone: Its cognate antigen is unknown.

Here immunoSEQ multiplex PCR was the method, and the copy in TCRdb shows in-frame clones only, minus some. The data contain more than 25,000 clones, roughly 80% of them singletons. V was pared by 2 bases and J by 7 bases, with 7 bases of the junction left unmatched. Germline V lookup: CDR1 GTSNPN, CDR2 SVGIG (reference sequence). The CDR3 has 15 residues. The material was peripheral blood mononuclear cells, obtained before stem cell transplant. This chain links TRBV30 with TRBJ1-6; 8 bases align to TRBD1. This clonotype originated in a woman in her thirties with chronic myeloid leukemia. Some clones in this sample may be carry-over from other donors' samples. DNA for the CDR3: TGTGCCTGGAGTTTAGTCGACAGGGGCAATTCACCCCTCCACTTT. This sequence encodes CAWSLVDRGNSPLHF.